The clone carrying this T cell receptor (beta chain) was seen once. This record belongs to a study of OX40 agonist ivuxolimab in advanced cancers. Profiling relied on immunoSEQ multiplex PCR, and the TCRdb table lists in-frame clones only, not all of them. The sample holds about 16,000 clones, almost 85% seen once. The germline V gene encodes CDR1 MDHEN and CDR2 SYDVKM. The CDR3 is made up of 13 amino acids. With V trimmed by 6 bases and J by 9 bases, 3 bases remained unmatched. The source of this sequence is an adult with an advanced solid tumor such as melanoma, head and neck, liver or kidney cancer. This specimen was CD4+ or CD8+ T cells sorted from blood, taken in a trial of the OX40 agonist ivuxolimab. V usage is TRBV28 and J usage is TRBJ2-1; 12 bases align to TRBD1. Here the CDR3 reads CASRGTGGSEQFF. CDR3 in DNA: TGTGCCAGCAGGGGGACAGGGGGCAGTGAGCAGTTCTTC.